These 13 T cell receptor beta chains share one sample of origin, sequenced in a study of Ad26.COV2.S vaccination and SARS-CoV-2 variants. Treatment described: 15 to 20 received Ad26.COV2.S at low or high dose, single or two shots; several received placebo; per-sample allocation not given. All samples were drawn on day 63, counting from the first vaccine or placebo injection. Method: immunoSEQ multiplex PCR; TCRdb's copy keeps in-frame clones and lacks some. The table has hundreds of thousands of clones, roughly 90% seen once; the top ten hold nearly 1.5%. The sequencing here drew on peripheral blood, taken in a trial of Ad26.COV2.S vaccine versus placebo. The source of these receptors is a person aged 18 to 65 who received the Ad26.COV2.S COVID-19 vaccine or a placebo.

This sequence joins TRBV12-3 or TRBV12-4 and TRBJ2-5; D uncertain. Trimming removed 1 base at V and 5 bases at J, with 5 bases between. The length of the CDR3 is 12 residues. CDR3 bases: TGTGCCAGCAGTTTAGGGTATGAGACCCAGTACTTC. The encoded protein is CASSLGYETQYF.

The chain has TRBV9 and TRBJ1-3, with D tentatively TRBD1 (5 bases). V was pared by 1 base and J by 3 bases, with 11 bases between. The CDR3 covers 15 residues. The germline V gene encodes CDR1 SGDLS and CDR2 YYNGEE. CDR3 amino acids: CASSVRGAGGNTIYF. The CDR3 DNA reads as TGTGCCAGCAGCGTACGCGGGGCTGGTGGAAACACCATATATTTT.

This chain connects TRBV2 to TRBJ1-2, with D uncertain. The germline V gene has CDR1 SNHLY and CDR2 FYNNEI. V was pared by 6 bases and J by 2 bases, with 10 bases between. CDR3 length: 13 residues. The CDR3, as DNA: TGTGCCAGCAGCCCACCGGGGAACTATGGCTACACCTTC. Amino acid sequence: CASSPPGNYGYTF.

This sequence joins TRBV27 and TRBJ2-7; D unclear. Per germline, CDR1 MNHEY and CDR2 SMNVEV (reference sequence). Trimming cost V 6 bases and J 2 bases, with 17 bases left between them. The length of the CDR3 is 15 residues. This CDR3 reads CASSPRTDMTYEQYF. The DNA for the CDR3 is TGTGCCAGCAGCCCTAGAACAGACATGACCTACGAGCAGTACTTC.

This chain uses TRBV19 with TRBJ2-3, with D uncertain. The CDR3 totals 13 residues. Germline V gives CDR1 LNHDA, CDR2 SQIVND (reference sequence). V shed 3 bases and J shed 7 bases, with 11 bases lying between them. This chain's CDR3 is CASSILVEYTQYF. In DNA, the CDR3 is TGTGCCAGTAGTATCCTAGTGGAATATACGCAGTATTTT.

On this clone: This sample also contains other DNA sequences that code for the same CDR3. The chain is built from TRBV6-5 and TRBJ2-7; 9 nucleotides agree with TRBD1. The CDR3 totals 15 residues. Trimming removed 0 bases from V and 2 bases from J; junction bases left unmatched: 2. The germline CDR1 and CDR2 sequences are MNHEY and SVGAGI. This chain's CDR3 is CASSYSRQGAYEQYF. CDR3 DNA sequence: TGTGCCAGCAGTTACTCGAGACAGGGGGCCTACGAGCAGTACTTC.

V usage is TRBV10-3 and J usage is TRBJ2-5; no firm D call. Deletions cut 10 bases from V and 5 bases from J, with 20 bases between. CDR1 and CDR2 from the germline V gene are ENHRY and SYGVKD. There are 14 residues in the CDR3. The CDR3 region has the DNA TGTGCCACTCGAGAAAAGGCCTTGTATGAGACCCAGTACTTC. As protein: CATREKALYETQYF.

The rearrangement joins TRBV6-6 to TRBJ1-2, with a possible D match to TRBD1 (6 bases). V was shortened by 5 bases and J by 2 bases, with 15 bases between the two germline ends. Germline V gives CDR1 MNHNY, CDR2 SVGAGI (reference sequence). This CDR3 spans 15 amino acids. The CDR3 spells CASSPSRQANYGYTF. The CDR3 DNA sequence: TGTGCCAGCAGTCCCTCCCGACAGGCAAACTATGGCTACACCTTC.

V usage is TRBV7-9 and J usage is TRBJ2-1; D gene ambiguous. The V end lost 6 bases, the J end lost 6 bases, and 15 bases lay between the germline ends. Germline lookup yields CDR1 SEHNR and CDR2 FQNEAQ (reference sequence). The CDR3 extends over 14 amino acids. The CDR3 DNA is TGTGCCAGCAGATCCGGGTCCGCTGGCAATGAGCAGTTCTTC. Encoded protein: CASRSGSAGNEQFF. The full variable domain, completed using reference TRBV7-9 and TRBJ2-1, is DTGVSQNPRHKITKRGQNVTFRCDPISEHNRLYWYRQTLGQGPEFLTYFQNEAQLEKSRLLSDRFSAERPKGSFSTLEIQRTEQGDSAMYLCASRSGSAGNEQFFGPGTRLTVL.

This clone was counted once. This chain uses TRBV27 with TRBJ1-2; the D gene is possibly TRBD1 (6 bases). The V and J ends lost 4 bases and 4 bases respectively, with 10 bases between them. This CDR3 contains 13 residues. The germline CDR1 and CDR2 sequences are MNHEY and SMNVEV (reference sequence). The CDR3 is CASSYRVSYGYTF. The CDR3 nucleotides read TGTGCCAGCAGTTACAGGGTGAGCTATGGCTACACCTTC.

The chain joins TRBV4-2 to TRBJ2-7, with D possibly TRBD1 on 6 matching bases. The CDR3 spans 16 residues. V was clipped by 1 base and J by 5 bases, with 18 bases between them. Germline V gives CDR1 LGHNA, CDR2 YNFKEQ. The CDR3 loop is CASSQGEKDRLHEQYF. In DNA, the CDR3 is TGTGCCAGCAGCCAAGGAGAGAAGGACAGACTTCACGAGCAGTACTTC.

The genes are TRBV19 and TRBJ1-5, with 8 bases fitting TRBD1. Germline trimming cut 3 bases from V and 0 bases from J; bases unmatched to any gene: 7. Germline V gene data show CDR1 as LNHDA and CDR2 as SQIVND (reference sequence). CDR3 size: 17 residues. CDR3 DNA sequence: TGTGCCAGTAGTATCCGGACAGGGTCTTATAGCAATCAGCCCCAGCATTTT. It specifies CASSIRTGSYSNQPQHF.

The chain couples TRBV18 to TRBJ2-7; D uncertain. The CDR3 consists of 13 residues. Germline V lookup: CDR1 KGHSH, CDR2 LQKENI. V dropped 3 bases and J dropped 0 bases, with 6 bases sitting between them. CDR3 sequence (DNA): TGTGCCAGCTCACCGACGGACTCCTACGAGCAGTACTTC. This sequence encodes CASSPTDSYEQYF.